Listed below are T cell receptor beta chains from one sample, sequenced in a study of blood T cell repertoires in COVID-19. Libraries were prepared by immunoSEQ multiplex PCR; TCRdb keeps only in-frame clonotypes and omits some of them. Of nearly 350,000 clones in the sample, more than 70% were seen once. The sequenced sample consisted of peripheral blood. Receptors originate from a young man with active or convalescent COVID-19. Both conserved end residues are trimmed from each CDR3. The order of the fields is V gene, clone size, CDR3 protein. Rows give clone size only sometimes, using once, few, many, or a class for an expanded clone.

V gene: TRBV12-5
clone size: -
CDR3 protein: ASGLGNRGFADTQY

V gene: TRBV3-1/TRBV3-2
clone size: once
CDR3 protein: ASSQGARGFTEANEKLF

V gene: TRBV4-3
clone size: -
CDR3 protein: ASSPPVRDAGWETQY

V gene: TRBV5-1
clone size: -
CDR3 protein: ASSPQSGGELF

V gene: TRBV14
clone size: -
CDR3 protein: ASSQEPRGAYEQY

V gene: TRBV27
clone size: -
CDR3 protein: ASSFPGGYEQY

V gene: TRBV28
clone size: -
CDR3 protein: ASSRDRELAKNIQY

V gene: TRBV28
clone size: -
CDR3 protein: ASRLTWTGLIQPQH

V gene: TRBV7-8
clone size: few
CDR3 protein: ASSLVSVGLGTDTQY

V gene: TRBV9
clone size: few
CDR3 protein: ASSLTGDRDGYT

V gene: TRBV28
clone size: -
CDR3 protein: ASSPQGGYT

V gene: TRBV6-2/TRBV6-3
clone size: -
CDR3 protein: ASSHATSRSSYNEQF

V gene: TRBV9
clone size: once
CDR3 protein: ASSATLTSGPYNEQF

V gene: TRBV4-3
clone size: -
CDR3 protein: ASSQDLRDAGETQY

V gene: TRBV5-4
clone size: -
CDR3 protein: ASSLAPNSGNEQF

V gene: TRBV11-2
clone size: -
CDR3 protein: ASSLGDRFLSGNTIY

V gene: TRBV11-2
clone size: -
CDR3 protein: ASSLARQGKAF

V gene: TRBV12-3/TRBV12-4
clone size: few
CDR3 protein: ASSFGIKNIQY

V gene: TRBV7-8
clone size: -
CDR3 protein: ASSLRGLLTGELF

V gene: TRBV9
clone size: -
CDR3 protein: ASSLEGNEQF

V gene: TRBV19
clone size: -
CDR3 protein: ASSRPRTGADNSPLH

V gene: TRBV10-2
clone size: -
CDR3 protein: ASRPSETSYNSPLH

V gene: TRBV30
clone size: -
CDR3 protein: AWSRPSQGRYGYT

V gene: TRBV6-2/TRBV6-3
clone size: -
CDR3 protein: ASSRPGGTGVKNTEAF

V gene: TRBV11-1
clone size: -
CDR3 protein: ASSLMGHDTGELF

V gene: TRBV13
clone size: -
CDR3 protein: ASSPGTRSGELF

V gene: TRBV18
clone size: -
CDR3 protein: ASSPPAGDEQY

V gene: TRBV4-3
clone size: -
CDR3 protein: ASSPHSQKEQF

V gene: TRBV9
clone size: few
CDR3 protein: ASSPLAGTYEQY

V gene: TRBV6-5
clone size: once
CDR3 protein: ASSYLASGSTDTQY

V gene: TRBV7-8
clone size: once
CDR3 protein: ASSPRGGPNTGELF

V gene: TRBV7-9
clone size: -
CDR3 protein: ASSLVRVFTEAF

V gene: TRBV4-1
clone size: -
CDR3 protein: ASSQRFKTPGHKNTEAF

V gene: TRBV19
clone size: -
CDR3 protein: ASTPDRVQPQH

V gene: TRBV6-5
clone size: -
CDR3 protein: ASSHPGSGNEQY

V gene: TRBV21-1
clone size: -
CDR3 protein: ASSNCPGGWRWKAF

V gene: TRBV7-9
clone size: -
CDR3 protein: ASSLGQPLATNEKLF

V gene: TRBV19
clone size: -
CDR3 protein: ASSPTDRGRREQY

V gene: TRBV3-1/TRBV3-2
clone size: -
CDR3 protein: ASSPGVGLDTQY

V gene: TRBV7-6
clone size: -
CDR3 protein: ASSRQGGTDTQY

V gene: TRBV7-6
clone size: -
CDR3 protein: ASSLSTGDEKLF

V gene: TRBV7-6
clone size: -
CDR3 protein: ASSSQPGLFYEQY

V gene: TRBV4-1
clone size: once
CDR3 protein: ASSQAGVTGGY

V gene: TRBV13
clone size: -
CDR3 protein: ASSLTGTGELF

V gene: TRBV9
clone size: -
CDR3 protein: ASSSRDRQNTEAF

V gene: TRBV11-2
clone size: once
CDR3 protein: ASSPQGNEQF

V gene: TRBV6-2/TRBV6-3
clone size: -
CDR3 protein: ASSYSGTQY

V gene: TRBV30
clone size: -
CDR3 protein: AWSLLSSYNEQF

V gene: TRBV24-1
clone size: -
CDR3 protein: ATSDWTSGRAGELF

V gene: TRBV5-5
clone size: -
CDR3 protein: ASSLPGNYGYT

V gene: TRBV6-4
clone size: few
CDR3 protein: ASRRMASTGELF

V gene: TRBV27
clone size: -
CDR3 protein: ASSLLGSYGYT

V gene: TRBV7-6
clone size: -
CDR3 protein: ASSLPEGST

V gene: TRBV10-3
clone size: -
CDR3 protein: AIRAGGAGYGYT

V gene: TRBV6-4
clone size: -
CDR3 protein: ASSALAGPYEQY

V gene: TRBV9
clone size: -
CDR3 protein: ASRYRPGSFTGELF

V gene: TRBV7-6
clone size: -
CDR3 protein: ASSPWAGGPIGTDTQY